The rows below give T cell receptor beta chains drawn from one sample of a study of control samples from healthy donors and cancer patients. Clones were read by immunoSEQ multiplex PCR, and TCRdb kept only the in-frame ones, dropping some. Here the sample spans some 210,000 clones, over 80% being singletons. The sequencing sample was made of blood. The receptors stem from a man aged 25-40 years in good health. CDR3s include the opening cysteine and the closing phenylalanine or tryptophan. The D gene is left open where the match is weak. Clone size is given for some rows only: seen once, a few or many times, or a class if the clone is expanded.

TRBV18,once,TRBJ2-2,TRBD1,TGTGCCAGCTCACCACCGAACAGGGGATTGAACACCGGGGAGCTGTTTTTT,CASSPPNRGLNTGELFF
TRBV7-9,-,TRBJ1-5,-,TGTGCCAGCAGCTTAAATAGCAATCAGCCCCAGCATTTT,CASSLNSNQPQHF
TRBV5-8,-,TRBJ1-3,-,TGTGCCAGCAGCTTGGACGGGGCCTCTGGAAACACCATATATTTT,CASSLDGASGNTIYF
TRBV6-1,-,TRBJ1-5,-,TGTGCCAGCAGTGAATTTTTGCGCCCCTCCAATCAGCCCCAGCATTTT,CASSEFLRPSNQPQHF
TRBV14,once,TRBJ2-3,-,TGTGCCAGCAGCCAAGGCCCCGGGGCCGATAGCACAGATACGCAGTATTTT,CASSQGPGADSTDTQYF
TRBV7-9,-,TRBJ1-1,TRBD1,TGTGCCAGCAGCTTTTTCCGACAGGGATTTACTGAAGCTTTCTTT,CASSFFRQGFTEAFF
TRBV30,-,TRBJ2-7,-,TGTGCCTGGAGCCAGACAGTGAAAGAGCAGTACTTC,CAWSQTVKEQYF
TRBV2,-,TRBJ1-5,-,TGTGCCAGCACCTGGACAGCGCTGAATCAGCCCCAGCATTTT,CASTWTALNQPQHF
TRBV3-1/TRBV3-2,-,TRBJ1-1,-,TGTGCCAGCAGCCGACAGAGCGGGGCCACTGAAGCTTTCTTT,CASSRQSGATEAFF
TRBV27,-,TRBJ2-7,-,TGTGCCAGCAGTTTGGGGGGCGTATACGAGCAGTACTTC,CASSLGGVYEQYF
TRBV5-6,-,TRBJ2-3,-,TGTGCCAGCACCGGGACCGCAGATACGCAGTATTTT,CASTGTADTQYF
TRBV3-1/TRBV3-2,-,TRBJ2-1,TRBD1,TGTGCCAGCAGCCTCCTCGGTGGACAGGGGTACAATGAGCAGTTCTTC,CASSLLGGQGYNEQFF
TRBV2,-,TRBJ2-1,-,TGTGCCAGCAGTGAATCTAGAAGCAGGGCGGCTGAGCAGTTCTTC,CASSESRSRAAEQFF
TRBV7-9,-,TRBJ1-1,TRBD1,TGTGCCAGCAGCCCAGACAGGGGGCACACTGAAGCTTTCTTT,CASSPDRGHTEAFF
TRBV27,-,TRBJ2-1,-,TGTGCCAGCAGCCTTAGGGCGTTTTCCTACAATGAGCAGTTCTTC,CASSLRAFSYNEQFF
TRBV15,-,TRBJ2-7,-,TGTGCCACCAGCCCCCGGGTGCGGGATGGGGTATACGAGCAGTACTTC,CATSPRVRDGVYEQYF
TRBV27,-,TRBJ1-1,-,TGTGCCAGCAGTTCGGGGTCGAACACTGAAGCTTTCTTT,CASSSGSNTEAFF
TRBV19,-,TRBJ2-1,TRBD2,TGTGCCAGTAGCCCACTAGCGGGGGGGGCTAATGAGCAGTTCTTC,CASSPLAGGANEQFF
TRBV6-6,-,TRBJ1-3,TRBD1,TGTGCCAGCAGGACAGGGGGCTCTGGAAACACCATATATTTT,CASRTGGSGNTIYF
TRBV10-1,-,TRBJ1-2,-,TGCGCCAGCACCGGATCCGATGCAGCTAACTATGGCTACACCTTC,CASTGSDAANYGYTF
TRBV18,-,TRBJ1-1,-,TGTGCCAGCTCACGAGGGACGGATGAAGTGGCTTTCTTT,CASSRGTDEVAFF
TRBV7-2,few,TRBJ1-5,-,TGTGCCAGCAGCTCGGGGGGGTTCAATCAGCCCCAGCATTTT,CASSSGGFNQPQHF
TRBV9,-,TRBJ2-3,TRBD2,TGTGCCAGCAGCCCCCACAGCGGGGGGGCCGCGGATACGCAGTATTTT,CASSPHSGGAADTQYF
TRBV6-2/TRBV6-3,-,TRBJ1-1,-,TGTGCCAGCAGTTACGAAGTCATGAACACTGAAGCTTTCTTT,CASSYEVMNTEAFF
TRBV7-8,few,TRBJ2-7,-,TGTGCCAGCAGCCCCCTGGCAGTCTCCCTCCTAGAGCAGTACTTC,CASSPLAVSLLEQYF
TRBV2,-,TRBJ1-2,TRBD1,TGTGCCAGCAGCGGACAGGGGGCGGATGGCTACACCTTC,CASSGQGADGYTF
TRBV28,-,TRBJ2-6,-,TGTGCCAGCAGGAAGTTCTCTGGGGCCAACGTCCTGACTTTC,CASRKFSGANVLTF
TRBV14,once,TRBJ2-1,-,TGTGCCAGCAGCCATGGGAGACAACCTCATGGGAATGAGCAGTTCTTC,CASSHGRQPHGNEQFF
TRBV30,-,TRBJ2-1,TRBD1,TGTGCCTGGAGTAACGACAGGGGGCGCCTCAATGAGCAGTTCTTC,CAWSNDRGRLNEQFF
TRBV3-1/TRBV3-2,-,TRBJ1-4,TRBD1,TGTGCCAGCAGCCAGGGACAGGGGAAACTGTTTTTT,CASSQGQGKLFF
TRBV12-3/TRBV12-4,few,TRBJ2-1,TRBD1,TGTGCCAGCAGTGGGACAGACAATGAGCAGTTCTTC,CASSGTDNEQFF
TRBV7-3,-,TRBJ2-1,TRBD1,TGTGCCAGCAGCCCCGGACAGGGATCGCCACATGAGCAGTTCTTC,CASSPGQGSPHEQFF
TRBV29-1,-,TRBJ1-1,-,TGCAGCGCCTACCGGGCCGCGGGCACTGAAGCTTTCTTT,CSAYRAAGTEAFF
TRBV11-2,-,TRBJ2-7,TRBD2,TGTGCCAGCAGCGTAAACGGGGGGACTAGCTCCCGTGGGGAGTACTTC,CASSVNGGTSSRGEYF
TRBV6-1,-,TRBJ1-1,-,TGTGCCAGCAGTGAAGCGGTTTTATTTGGGGTATCCTTCACTGAAGCTTTCTTT,CASSEAVLFGVSFTEAFF
TRBV24-1,-,TRBJ1-4,-,TGTGCCACACAGGGACGTAGCAATGAAAAACTGTTTTTT,CATQGRSNEKLFF
TRBV18,once,TRBJ1-6,TRBD1,TGTGCCAGCTCAGAAGGGGGCAGATCACCCCTCCACTTT,CASSEGGRSPLHF
TRBV13,-,TRBJ2-7,-,TGTGCCAGCAGTCAGGGGGGCGAGCAGTACTTC,CASSQGGEQYF
TRBV10-3,once,TRBJ1-2,-,TGTGCCATCAGTGGACAAGTGGGATTTTATGGCTACACCTTC,CAISGQVGFYGYTF
TRBV30,-,TRBJ1-2,-,TGTGCCTGGAGTACGAAGGGTGTCTATGGCTACACCTTC,CAWSTKGVYGYTF
TRBV4-1,-,TRBJ2-7,-,TGCGCCAGCAGCCAAGCAGTTCAGGGGCCGTCGTCCGAGCAGTACTTC,CASSQAVQGPSSEQYF
TRBV4-1,-,TRBJ2-7,-,TGCGCCAGCGGCCGCGAGGGGCTAAGTTACGAGCAGTACTTC,CASGREGLSYEQYF
TRBV19,once,TRBJ1-6,-,TGTGCCAGTAGTATCTCCCGCTGGGCTGATTCACCCCTCCACTTT,CASSISRWADSPLHF
TRBV19,-,TRBJ2-3,-,TGTGCCAGTAGTATAGATCCAGCATTTAGCACAGATACGCAGTATTTT,CASSIDPAFSTDTQYF
TRBV5-1,-,TRBJ1-4,-,TGCGCCAGCAGCTTGTTACCGTATGAAAAACTGTTTTTT,CASSLLPYEKLFF
TRBV5-1,once,TRBJ2-3,-,TGCGCCAGCAGCCAACAGGGTGTAGCAGATACGCAGTATTTT,CASSQQGVADTQYF
TRBV10-3,-,TRBJ1-5,TRBD1,TGTGCCATCAGTGAATCAGGGGACAGGGGGCCCAAGGAGCATTTT,CAISESGDRGPKEHF
TRBV11-2,-,TRBJ2-3,-,TGTGCCAGCAGCTCCCCAGATACGCAGTATTTT,CASSSPDTQYF